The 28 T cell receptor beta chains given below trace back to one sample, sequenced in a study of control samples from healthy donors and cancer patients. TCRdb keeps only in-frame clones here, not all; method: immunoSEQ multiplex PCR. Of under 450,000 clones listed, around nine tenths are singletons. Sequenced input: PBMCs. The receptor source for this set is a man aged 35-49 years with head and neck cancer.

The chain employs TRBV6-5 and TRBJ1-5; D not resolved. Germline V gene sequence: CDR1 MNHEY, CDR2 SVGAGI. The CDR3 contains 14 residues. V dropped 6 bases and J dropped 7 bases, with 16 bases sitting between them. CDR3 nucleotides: TGTGCCAGCAGCCCGGACGGAACGAGGCAGCCCCAGCATTTT. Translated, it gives CASSPDGTRQPQHF.

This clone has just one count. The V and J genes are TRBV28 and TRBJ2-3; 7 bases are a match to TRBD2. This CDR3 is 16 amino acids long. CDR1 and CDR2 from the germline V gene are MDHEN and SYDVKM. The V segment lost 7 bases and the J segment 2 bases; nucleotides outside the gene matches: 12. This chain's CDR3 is CASTHLGREITDTQYF. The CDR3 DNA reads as TGTGCCAGCACCCATTTGGGGCGGGAGATCACAGATACGCAGTATTTT.

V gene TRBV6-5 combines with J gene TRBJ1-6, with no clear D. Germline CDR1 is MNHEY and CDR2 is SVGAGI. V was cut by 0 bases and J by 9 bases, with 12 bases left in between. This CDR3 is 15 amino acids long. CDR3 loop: CASSYSWSFFSPLHF. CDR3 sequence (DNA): TGTGCCAGCAGTTACTCGTGGTCCTTCTTTTCACCCCTCCACTTT.

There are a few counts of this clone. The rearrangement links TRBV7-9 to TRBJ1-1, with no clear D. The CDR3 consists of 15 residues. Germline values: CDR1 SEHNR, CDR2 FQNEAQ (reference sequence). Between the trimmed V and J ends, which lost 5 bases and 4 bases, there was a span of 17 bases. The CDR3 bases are TGTGCCAGCAGCGCGACCGGGTTCGGCTCCACTGAAGCTTTCTTT. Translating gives CASSATGFGSTEAFF.

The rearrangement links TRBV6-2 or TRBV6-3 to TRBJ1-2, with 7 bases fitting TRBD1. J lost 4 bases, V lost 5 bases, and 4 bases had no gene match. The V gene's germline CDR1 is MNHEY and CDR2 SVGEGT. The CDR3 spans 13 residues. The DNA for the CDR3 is TGTGCCAGCAGTGATGGGGACAGCTATGGCTACACCTTC. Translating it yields CASSDGDSYGYTF.

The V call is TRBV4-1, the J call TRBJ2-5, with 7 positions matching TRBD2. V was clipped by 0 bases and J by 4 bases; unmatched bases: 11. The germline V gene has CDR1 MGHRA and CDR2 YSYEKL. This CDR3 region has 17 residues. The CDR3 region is CASSQDGERGVRETQYF. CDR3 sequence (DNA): TGCGCCAGCAGCCAAGACGGCGAGCGGGGAGTGAGAGAGACCCAGTACTTC.

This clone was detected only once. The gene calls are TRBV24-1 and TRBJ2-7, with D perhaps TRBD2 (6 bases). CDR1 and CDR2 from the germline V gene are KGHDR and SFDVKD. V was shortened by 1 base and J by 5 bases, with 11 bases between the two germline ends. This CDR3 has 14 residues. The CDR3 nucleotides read TGTGCCACCAGTGATTTCGGGGGATCCAACGAGCAGTACTTC. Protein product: CATSDFGGSNEQYF.

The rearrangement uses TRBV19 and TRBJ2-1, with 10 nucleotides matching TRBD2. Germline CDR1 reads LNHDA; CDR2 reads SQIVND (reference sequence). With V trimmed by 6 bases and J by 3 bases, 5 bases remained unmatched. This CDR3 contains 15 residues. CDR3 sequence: CASRSSGGFYNEQFF. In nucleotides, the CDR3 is TGTGCCAGTAGGTCTAGCGGGGGATTCTACAATGAGCAGTTCTTC.

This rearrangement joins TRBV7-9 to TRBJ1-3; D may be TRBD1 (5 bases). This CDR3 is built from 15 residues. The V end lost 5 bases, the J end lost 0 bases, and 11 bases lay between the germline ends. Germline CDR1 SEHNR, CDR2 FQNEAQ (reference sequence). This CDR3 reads CASSLDRYSGNTIYF. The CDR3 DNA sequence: TGTGCCAGCAGCCTAGACAGATACTCTGGAAACACCATATATTTT.

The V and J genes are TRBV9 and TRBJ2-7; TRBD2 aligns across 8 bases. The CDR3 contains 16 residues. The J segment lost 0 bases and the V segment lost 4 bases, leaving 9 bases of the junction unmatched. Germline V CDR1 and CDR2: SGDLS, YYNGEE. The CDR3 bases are TGTGCCAGCAGCCCCAGACTAGCGCCTAGCTCCTACGAGCAGTACTTC. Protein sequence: CASSPRLAPSSYEQYF.

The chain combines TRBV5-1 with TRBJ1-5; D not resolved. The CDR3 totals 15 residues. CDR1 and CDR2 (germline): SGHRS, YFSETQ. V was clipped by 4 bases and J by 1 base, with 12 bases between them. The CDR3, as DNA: TGCGCCAGCAGCCCCTGGGGAGGGAGCAATCAGCCCCAGCATTTT. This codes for CASSPWGGSNQPQHF.

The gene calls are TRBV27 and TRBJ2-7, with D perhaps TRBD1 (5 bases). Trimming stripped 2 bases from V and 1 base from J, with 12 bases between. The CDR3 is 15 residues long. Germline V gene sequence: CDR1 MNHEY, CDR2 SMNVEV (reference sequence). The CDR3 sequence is CASSLISQGSYEQYF. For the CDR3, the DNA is TGTGCCAGCAGTTTAATCTCCCAGGGATCCTACGAGCAGTACTTC.

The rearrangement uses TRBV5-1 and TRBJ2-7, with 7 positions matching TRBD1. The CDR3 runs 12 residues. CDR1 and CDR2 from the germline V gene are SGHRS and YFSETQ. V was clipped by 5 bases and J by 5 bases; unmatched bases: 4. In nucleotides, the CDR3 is TGCGCCAGCAGGACAGGGAGCCACGAGCAGTACTTC. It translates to CASRTGSHEQYF.

The CDR3: CASSLTWRTGELFF. CDR3 nucleotides: TGTGCCAGCAGCTTAACGTGGCGAACCGGGGAGCTGTTTTTT. This rearrangement joins TRBV7-3 to TRBJ2-2; D is uncertain. Germline lookup yields CDR1 SGHTA and CDR2 FQGTGA. The CDR3 sequence is 14 residues long. V gave up 0 bases and J gave up 5 bases, with 7 bases separating them.

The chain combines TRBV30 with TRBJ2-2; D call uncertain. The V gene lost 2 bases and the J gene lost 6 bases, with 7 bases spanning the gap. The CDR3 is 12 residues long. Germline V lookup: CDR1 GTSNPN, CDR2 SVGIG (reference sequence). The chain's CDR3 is CAWSRWPGELFF. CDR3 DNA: TGTGCCTGGAGTCGGTGGCCCGGGGAGCTGTTTTTT. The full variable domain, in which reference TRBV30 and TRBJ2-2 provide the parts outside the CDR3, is SQTIHQWPATLVQPVGSPLSLECTVEGTSNPNLYWYRQAAGRGLQLLFYSVGIGQISSEVPQNLSASRPQDRQFILSSKKLLLSDSGFYLCAWSRWPGELFFGEGSRLTVL.

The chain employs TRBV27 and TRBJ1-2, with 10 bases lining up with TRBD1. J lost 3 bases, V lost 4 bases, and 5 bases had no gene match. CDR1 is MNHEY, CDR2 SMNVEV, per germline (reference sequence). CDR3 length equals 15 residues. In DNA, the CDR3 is TGTGCCAGCAGTTCACCGGGACAGGGGCACTATGGCTACACCTTC. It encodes CASSSPGQGHYGYTF.

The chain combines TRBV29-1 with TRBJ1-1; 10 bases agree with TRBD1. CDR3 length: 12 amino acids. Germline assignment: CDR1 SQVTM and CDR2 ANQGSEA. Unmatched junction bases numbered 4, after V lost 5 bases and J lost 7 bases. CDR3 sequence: CSVRQGAVEAFF. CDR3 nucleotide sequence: TGCAGCGTTAGACAGGGGGCGGTTGAAGCTTTCTTT.

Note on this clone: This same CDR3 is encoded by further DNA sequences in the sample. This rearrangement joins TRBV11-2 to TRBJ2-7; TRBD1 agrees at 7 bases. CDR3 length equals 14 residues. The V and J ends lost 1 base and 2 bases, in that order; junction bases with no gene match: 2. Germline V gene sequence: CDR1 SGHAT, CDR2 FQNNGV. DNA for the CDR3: TGTGCCAGCAGCTTAGGTCAGGGGGCCTACGAGCAGTACTTC. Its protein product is CASSLGQGAYEQYF.

CDR3 region: CASSLEGGGLPNEQFF. In DNA, the CDR3 is TGCGCCAGCAGCTTGGAGGGCGGGGGGCTCCCCAATGAGCAGTTCTTC. The chain uses TRBV5-1 and TRBJ2-1, with 8 bases matching TRBD2. Germline-derived CDR1 and CDR2 are SGHRS and YFSETQ. The CDR3 spans 16 residues. Trimming took 0 bases from V and 6 from J; bases not matched to a gene: 8.

CDR3 in DNA: TGTGCCAGCAGCTTAGTAGCGGGGGCCGGGGAGCTGTTTTTT. Amino acid sequence: CASSLVAGAGELFF. The rearrangement links TRBV11-1 to TRBJ2-2; 9 bases map to TRBD2. Germline V gene lookup returns CDR1 SGHAT and CDR2 FQDESV (reference sequence). The junction had 0 bases not matched to a gene; V was cut back by 1 base and J by 6 bases. CDR3 length: 14 amino acids.

The CDR3 bases are TGTGCCAGCAGTCGATCGGGGGGCGAAAACTATGGCTACACCTTC. Protein product: CASSRSGGENYGYTF. The V gene is TRBV27, the J gene TRBJ1-2; tentative D call: TRBD1 (6 bases). The germline V gene encodes CDR1 MNHEY and CDR2 SMNVEV (reference sequence). The CDR3 covers 15 residues. Trimming left V 5 bases short and J 2 bases short, with 15 bases between.

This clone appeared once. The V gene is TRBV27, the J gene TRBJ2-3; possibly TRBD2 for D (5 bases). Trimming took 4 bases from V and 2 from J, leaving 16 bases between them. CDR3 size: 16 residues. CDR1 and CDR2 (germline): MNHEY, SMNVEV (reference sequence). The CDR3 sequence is CASSSQLATITDTQYF. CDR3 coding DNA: TGTGCCAGCAGTTCCCAGTTAGCGACTATCACAGATACGCAGTATTTT.

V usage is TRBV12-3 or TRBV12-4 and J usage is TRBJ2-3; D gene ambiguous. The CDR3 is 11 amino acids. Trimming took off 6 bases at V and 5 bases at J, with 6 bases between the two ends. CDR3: CASSAGDTQYF. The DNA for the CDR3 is TGTGCCAGCAGCGCTGGAGATACGCAGTATTTT.

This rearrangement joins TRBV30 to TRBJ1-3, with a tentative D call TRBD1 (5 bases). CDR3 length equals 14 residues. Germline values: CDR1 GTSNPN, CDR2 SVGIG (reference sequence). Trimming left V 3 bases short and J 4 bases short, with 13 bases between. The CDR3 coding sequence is TGTGCCTGGAGCCGGGGTGGGACCGGAAACACCATATATTTT. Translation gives CAWSRGGTGNTIYF.

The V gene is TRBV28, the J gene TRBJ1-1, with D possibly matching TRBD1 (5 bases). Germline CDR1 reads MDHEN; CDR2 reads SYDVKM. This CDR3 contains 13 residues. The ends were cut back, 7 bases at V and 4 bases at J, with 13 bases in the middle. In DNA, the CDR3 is TGTGCCAGCAAATCGACAGTACTCACTGAAGCTTTCTTT. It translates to CASKSTVLTEAFF.

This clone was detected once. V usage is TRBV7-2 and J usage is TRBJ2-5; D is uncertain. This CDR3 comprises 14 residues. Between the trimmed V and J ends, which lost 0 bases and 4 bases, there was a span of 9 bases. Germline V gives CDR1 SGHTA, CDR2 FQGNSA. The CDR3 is CASSLASVRETQYF. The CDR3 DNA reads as TGTGCCAGCAGCTTAGCTTCGGTCAGAGAGACCCAGTACTTC.

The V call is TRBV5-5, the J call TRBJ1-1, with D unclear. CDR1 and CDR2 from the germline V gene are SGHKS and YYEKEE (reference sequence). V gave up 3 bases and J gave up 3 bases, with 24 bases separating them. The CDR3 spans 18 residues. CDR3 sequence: CASSSLRFQTNLDTEAFF. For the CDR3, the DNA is TGTGCCAGCAGCTCCCTACGATTTCAGACAAACTTGGACACTGAAGCTTTCTTT. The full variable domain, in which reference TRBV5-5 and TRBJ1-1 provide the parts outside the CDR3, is DAGVTQSPTHLIKTRGQQVTLRCSPISGHKSVSWYQQVLGQGPQFIFQYYEKEERGRGNFPDRFSARQFPNYSSELNVNALLLGDSALYLCASSSLRFQTNLDTEAFFGQGTRLTVV.

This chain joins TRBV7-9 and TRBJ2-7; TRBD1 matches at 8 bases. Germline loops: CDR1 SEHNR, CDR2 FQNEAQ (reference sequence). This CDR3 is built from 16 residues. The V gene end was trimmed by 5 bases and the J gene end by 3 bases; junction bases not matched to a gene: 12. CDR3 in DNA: TGTGCCAGCAGCCCCCGTTCGAGACAGGGGTACTACGAGCAGTACTTC. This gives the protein CASSPRSRQGYYEQYF.